The clone carrying this T cell receptor (beta chain) was seen only a few times. Its antigen is still unknown. Treatment noted: oral pan-JAK inhibitor, 5-10 mg twice daily. V shed 2 bases and J shed 1 base, with 12 bases lying between them. From germline, CDR1 is ENHRY and CDR2 SYGVKD. CDR3 length equals 15 residues. Once RNA had been extracted, it was reverse transcribed into cDNA to act as the sequencing template. Method: immunoSEQ multiplex PCR; TCRdb's copy keeps in-frame clones and lacks some. The repertoire has more than 150,000 clones, roughly half of them found once; the top ten carry roughly a tenth. The data originate from a study of CD8+ T cells in alopecia areata. General study findings and limits: Expanded CD8+ clones among the top 100, and scalp clonality, were significantly decreased by tofacitinib.

The receptor comes from a human donor with alopecia areata. The sample was CD8+ T cells sorted from blood, taken around week 53, from a patient treated with tofacitinib. The J gene is TRBJ2-7, the V gene TRBV10-3; no clear D. The CDR3 DNA reads as TGTGCCATCAGTGAGCCCGGACGACGATCCTACGAGCAGTACTTC. Amino acid sequence: CAISEPGRRSYEQYF.